Shown below are 15 T cell receptor beta chains from a single sample sequenced in a study of T cells in localized non-small cell lung cancer. The table came from immunoSEQ multiplex PCR; TCRdb's copy has only in-frame clones and leaves some out. The table records 4,000 to 5,000 clones, about 30% of them present only once. This specimen consisted of lung tumor tissue, obtained before any cancer treatment. These receptors were obtained from a man aged 40 to 69 with stage II lung adenocarcinoma.

The chain carries TRBV5-1 and TRBJ2-5; 13 bases map to TRBD2. Germline lookup yields CDR1 SGHRS and CDR2 YFSETQ. Losses at the gene ends were 4 bases for V and 4 bases for J; bases not matched to a gene: 10. The CDR3 is made up of 17 amino acids. The CDR3 sequence: CASSNGLAGVRAETQYF. DNA for the CDR3: TGCGCCAGCAGCAACGGACTAGCGGGAGTGAGGGCAGAGACCCAGTACTTC.

This clone has just a few counts. This chain connects TRBV9 to TRBJ1-2; 7 bases agree with TRBD1. Per germline, CDR1 SGDLS and CDR2 YYNGEE. The CDR3 contains 14 residues. V lost 5 bases, J lost 5 bases, and 9 bases stayed unmatched. CDR3 in amino acids: CASREGTAQYGYTF. CDR3 in DNA: TGTGCCAGCAGGGAGGGGACAGCTCAATATGGCTACACCTTC.

In this sample, this clone turned up a few times. The chain has TRBV11-3 and TRBJ1-2, with a tentative D call TRBD1 (5 bases). Trimming removed 1 base from V and 6 bases from J, with 15 bases in between. CDR3 size: 15 residues. Germline CDR1 and CDR2: SGHNT and YENEEA. CDR3 protein: CASSLGGGGYNGYTF. The CDR3 DNA is TGTGCCAGCAGCTTAGGCGGCGGGGGGTATAATGGCTACACCTTC.

The CDR3 DNA reads as TGCGCCAGCAGCTTGGATCAGACGAACACTGAAGCTTTCTTT. Amino acid sequence: CASSLDQTNTEAFF. The chain couples TRBV5-1 to TRBJ1-1; D is undetermined. The germline CDR1 and CDR2 sequences are SGHRS and YFSETQ. The CDR3 sequence is 14 residues long. Trimming shortened V by 0 bases and J by 1 base, and 7 bases separated the two germline ends.

The chain joins TRBV18 to TRBJ2-3, with D perhaps TRBD1 (5 bases). Germline loops: CDR1 KGHSH, CDR2 LQKENI. The CDR3 runs 15 residues. V dropped 3 bases and J dropped 4 bases, with 14 bases sitting between them. The chain's CDR3 is CASSPTGQQADTQYF. Here the CDR3 DNA reads TGTGCCAGCTCACCCACCGGACAACAGGCAGATACGCAGTATTTT.

The chain employs TRBV11-3 and TRBJ2-5, with 9 bases fitting TRBD2. The CDR3 has 15 residues. Germline V lookup: CDR1 SGHNT, CDR2 YENEEA. After removal of 5 bases from V and 6 bases from J, the junction contained 10 bases not matched to a gene. CDR3 amino acids: CASSPPTSGFQTQYF. The DNA of the CDR3 is TGTGCCAGCAGCCCCCCAACTAGCGGGTTTCAGACCCAGTACTTC.

This clone has a handful of counts. This chain uses TRBV6-8 with TRBJ1-1, with D hard to call. The germline V gene has CDR1 MNHGY and CDR2 SAAAGT. The CDR3 spans 14 residues. Trimming shortened V by 5 bases and J by 0 bases, and 10 bases separated the two germline ends. CDR3 DNA sequence: TGTGCCAGCAGTCTAACACAAATGAACACTGAAGCTTTCTTT. Protein: CASSLTQMNTEAFF.

The chain links TRBV18 to TRBJ2-1, with TRBD2 matching 12 bases. The CDR3 extends over 14 amino acids. CDR1 and CDR2 from the germline V gene are KGHSH and LQKENI. With 3 bases clipped from V and 9 bases from J, the junction kept 3 bases outside the gene matches. CDR3 coding DNA: TGTGCCAGCTCACCGACTAGCGGGAGCCTTGAGCAGTTCTTC. Translation gives CASSPTSGSLEQFF.

The chain combines TRBV5-1 with TRBJ2-7, with unresolved D. CDR1 and CDR2 (germline): SGHRS, YFSETQ. The CDR3 is 14 residues long. V lost 4 bases to trimming and J lost 1 base, with 12 bases between them. In DNA form, the CDR3 reads TGCGCCAGCAGCATTGGTAGGGTTTCCTACGAGCAGTACTTC. Translating it yields CASSIGRVSYEQYF.

V usage is TRBV18 and J usage is TRBJ2-7; the D gene is possibly TRBD1 (7 bases). The germline gives CDR1 KGHSH, CDR2 LQKENI. V lost 6 bases and J 4 bases, leaving 13 bases between the germline ends. CDR3 length equals 13 residues. CDR3 sequence reads: CASSRDSLYEQYF. For the CDR3, the DNA is TGTGCCAGCTCGCGGGACAGCTTATACGAGCAGTACTTC.

This clone is large by share. The chain is built from TRBV15 and TRBJ2-5; D unresolved. The CDR3 extends over 15 amino acids. Trimming stripped 0 bases from V and 7 bases from J, with 15 bases between. Per the germline V gene, CDR1 is LNHNV and CDR2 is YYDKDF (reference sequence). CDR3 in amino acids: CATSRDRADSLTQYF. In DNA form, the CDR3 reads TGTGCCACCAGCAGAGATAGGGCTGACTCATTGACCCAGTACTTC.

V usage is TRBV19 and J usage is TRBJ1-1; TRBD1 matches 12 bases. The CDR3 sequence is 16 residues long. Trimming removed 5 bases from V and 3 bases from J; junction bases left unmatched: 7. Germline CDR1 and CDR2: LNHDA and SQIVND (reference sequence). This CDR3 is CASSVGTGGVHTEAFF. The DNA of the CDR3 is TGTGCCAGTAGTGTCGGGACAGGGGGCGTACACACTGAAGCTTTCTTT.

The chain is built from TRBV7-4 and TRBJ2-7; no reliable D call. Looked up from germline, CDR1 is SGHVT and CDR2 is SQSDAQ. The V and J ends lost 6 bases and 7 bases respectively, with 16 bases between them. The CDR3 spans 13 residues. CDR3 loop: CASSYSGREEQYF. CDR3 nucleotide sequence: TGTGCCAGCAGTTATTCTGGACGAGAAGAGCAGTACTTC. Together with reference TRBV7-4 and TRBJ2-7, the CDR3 gives the full variable domain: GAGVSQSPRYKVAKRGRDVALRCDSISGHVTLYWYRQTLGQGSEVLTYSQSDAQRDKSGRPSGRFSAERPERSVSTLKIQRTEQGDSAVYLCASSYSGREEQYFGPGTRLTVT.

This clone is judged medium-sized. The chain couples TRBV30 to TRBJ2-7; the match to TRBD2 covers 14 bases. Looked up from germline, CDR1 is GTSNPN and CDR2 is SVGIG (reference sequence). CDR3 length equals 16 residues. With V trimmed by 1 base and J by 5 bases, 7 bases remained unmatched. This chain's CDR3 is CAWSDRLAGGPHEQYF. The CDR3 bases are TGTGCCTGGAGTGACAGACTAGCGGGAGGGCCCCACGAGCAGTACTTC.

The rearrangement uses TRBV14 and TRBJ2-4; D possibly matches TRBD1 or TRBD2 (5 bases each). Germline CDR1 reads SGHDN; CDR2 reads FVKESK. This CDR3 has 16 residues. V lost 5 bases and J lost 5, with 19 bases in between. This CDR3 reads CASSGSGQSLQNIQYF. DNA for the CDR3: TGTGCCAGCAGCGGATCGGGGCAGTCCTTACAAAACATTCAGTACTTC.